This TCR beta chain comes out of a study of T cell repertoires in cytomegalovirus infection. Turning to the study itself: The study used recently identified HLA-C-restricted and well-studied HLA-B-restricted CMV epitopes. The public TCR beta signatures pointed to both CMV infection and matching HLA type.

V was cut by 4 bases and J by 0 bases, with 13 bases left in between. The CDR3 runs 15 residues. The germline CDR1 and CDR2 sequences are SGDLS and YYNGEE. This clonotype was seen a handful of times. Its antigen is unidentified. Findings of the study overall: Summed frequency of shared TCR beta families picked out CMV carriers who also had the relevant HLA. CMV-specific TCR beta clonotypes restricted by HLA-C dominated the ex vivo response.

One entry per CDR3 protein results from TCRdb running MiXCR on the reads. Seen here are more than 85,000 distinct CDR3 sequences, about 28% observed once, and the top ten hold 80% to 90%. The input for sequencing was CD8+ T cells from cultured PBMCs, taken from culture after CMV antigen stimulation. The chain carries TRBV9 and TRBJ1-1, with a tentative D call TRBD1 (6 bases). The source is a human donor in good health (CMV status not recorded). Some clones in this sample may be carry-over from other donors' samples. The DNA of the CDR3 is TGTGCCAGCAGCCTTAGGGGGGGCATGAACACTGAAGCTTTCTTT. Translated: CASSLRGGMNTEAFF.